This T cell receptor (beta chain) was captured in a study of PD-1 blockade in classical Hodgkin lymphoma. This CDR3 comprises 17 residues. CDR1 and CDR2 (germline): SGHTA, FQGNSA. Trimming removed 5 bases from V and 3 bases from J; junction bases left unmatched: 12. Study results and caveats: Significantly greater TCR diversity emerged by C4D1 in CD4+ cells but not CD8+ cells. Patients were excluded if nivolumab began under 1 year after ASCT (the autologous transplant). The study found complete responders had baseline diversity similar to newly diagnosed patients.

Produced via immunoSEQ multiplex PCR; TCRdb's table is partial and in-frame only. Of about 12,000 clones listed, approximately 79% are singletons. With regard to this clone: Its antigen is undetermined.

Every single patient, without exception, relapsed after autologous stem cell transplantation, and brentuximab vedotin exposure varied. It was by magnetic negative selection that CD4+ T cells were purified from thawed PBMCs. The chain recombines TRBV7-2 with TRBJ2-5; 10 bases align to TRBD2. This specimen was CD4+ T cells from blood, taken at baseline. The source of this sequence is a human donor with classical Hodgkin lymphoma. The CDR3 spells CASSQNRLAGAKETQYF. CDR3 sequence (DNA): TGTGCCAGCAGCCAAAACCGCCTAGCGGGGGCTAAAGAGACCCAGTACTTC.